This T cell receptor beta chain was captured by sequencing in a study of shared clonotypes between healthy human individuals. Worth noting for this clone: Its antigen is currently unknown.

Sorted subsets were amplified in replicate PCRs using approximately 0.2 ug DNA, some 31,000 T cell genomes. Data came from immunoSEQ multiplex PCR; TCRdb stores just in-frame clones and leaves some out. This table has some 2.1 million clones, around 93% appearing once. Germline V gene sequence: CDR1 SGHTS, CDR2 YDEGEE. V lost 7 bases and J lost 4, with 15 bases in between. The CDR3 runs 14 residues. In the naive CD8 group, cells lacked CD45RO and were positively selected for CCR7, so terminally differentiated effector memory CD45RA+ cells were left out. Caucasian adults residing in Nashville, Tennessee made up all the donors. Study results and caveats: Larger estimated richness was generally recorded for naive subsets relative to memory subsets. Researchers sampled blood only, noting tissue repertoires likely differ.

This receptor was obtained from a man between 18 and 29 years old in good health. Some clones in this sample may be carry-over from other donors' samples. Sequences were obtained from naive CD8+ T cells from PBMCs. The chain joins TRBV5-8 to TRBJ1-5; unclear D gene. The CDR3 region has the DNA TGTGCCAGCCGACCCGCGACCCATAATCAGCCCCAGCATTTT. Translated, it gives CASRPATHNQPQHF.